The clone carrying this T cell receptor (beta chain) was observed a handful of times. Its antigen remains unidentified. The CDR3 loop spans 17 amino acids. Germline V gene lookup returns CDR1 MNHEY and CDR2 SVGEGT. V lost 6 bases to trimming and J lost 2 bases; unmatched junction nucleotides: 10. This sample was included in a study of response to subunit inactivated influenza vaccine. Whole-study results and caveats: Seasonal influenza vaccination, on each occasion, was suggested by the authors to recruit few new T cells.

TCRdb redid the calling of the RT-PCR reads with MiXCR, one entry per CDR3 protein. The table includes hundreds of thousands of distinct CDR3 sequences, roughly 15% detected once. V usage is TRBV6-2 or TRBV6-3 and J usage is TRBJ2-4; TRBD1 agrees at 10 bases. The clonotype comes from a middle-aged man who received an inactivated influenza vaccine. The sequencing here drew on PBMCs from blood, taken 14 to 15 days before vaccination. In nucleotides, the CDR3 is TGTGCCAGCAGAGGACAGGGGGATTATTCGACCAAAAACATTCAGTACTTC. This codes for CASRGQGDYSTKNIQYF.